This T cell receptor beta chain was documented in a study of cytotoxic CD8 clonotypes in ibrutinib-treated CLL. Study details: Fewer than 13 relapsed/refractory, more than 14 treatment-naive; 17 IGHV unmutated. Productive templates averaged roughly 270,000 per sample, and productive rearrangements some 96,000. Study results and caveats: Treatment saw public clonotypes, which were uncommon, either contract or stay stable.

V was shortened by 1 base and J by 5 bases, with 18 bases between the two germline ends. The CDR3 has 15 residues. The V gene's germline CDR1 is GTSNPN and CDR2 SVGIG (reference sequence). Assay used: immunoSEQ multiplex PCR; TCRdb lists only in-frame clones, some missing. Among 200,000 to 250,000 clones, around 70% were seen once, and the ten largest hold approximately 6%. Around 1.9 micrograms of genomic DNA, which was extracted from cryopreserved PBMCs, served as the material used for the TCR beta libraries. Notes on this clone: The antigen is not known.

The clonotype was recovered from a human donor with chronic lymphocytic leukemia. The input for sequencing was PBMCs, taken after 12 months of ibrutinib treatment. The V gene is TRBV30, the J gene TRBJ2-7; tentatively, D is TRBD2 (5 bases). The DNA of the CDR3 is TGTGCCTGGAGTGCCGTGTGGCCTAGCCGGGACGAGCAGTACTTC. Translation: CAWSAVWPSRDEQYF.